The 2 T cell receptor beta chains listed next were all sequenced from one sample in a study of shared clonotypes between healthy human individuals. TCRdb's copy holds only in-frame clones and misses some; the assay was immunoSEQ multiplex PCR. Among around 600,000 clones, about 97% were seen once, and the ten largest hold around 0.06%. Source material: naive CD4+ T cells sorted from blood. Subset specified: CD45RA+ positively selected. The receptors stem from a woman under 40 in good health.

This chain's CDR3 is CACMTSGRLLTGELFF. The CDR3 bases are TGTGCCTGTATGACTAGCGGGAGGCTTCTGACCGGGGAGCTGTTTTTT. The rearrangement links TRBV30 to TRBJ2-2, with TRBD2 matching over 13 bases. CDR1 is GTSNPN, CDR2 SVGIG, per germline (reference sequence). CDR3 size: 16 residues. V shed 6 bases, J shed 5 bases, and the junction held 9 bases outside the gene matches.

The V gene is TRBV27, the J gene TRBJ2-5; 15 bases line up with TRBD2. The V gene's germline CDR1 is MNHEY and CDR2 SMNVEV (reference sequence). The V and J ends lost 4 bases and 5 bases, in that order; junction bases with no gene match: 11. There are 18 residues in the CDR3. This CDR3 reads CASSSVTGLAGGEETQYF. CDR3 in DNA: TGTGCCAGCAGTTCCGTCACAGGACTAGCGGGAGGGGAGGAGACCCAGTACTTC.